The present TCR beta chain was sequenced within a study of human T cells and chemical hapten exposure. Study context: Small pooled library volume differences mainly caused per-sample TCR yield variation. Notes on the study in general: TCRs above 1 in 1000 frequency did not change with DPC sensitization.

Unique molecular identifiers were linked by the library to individual cDNA molecules. TCRdb independently ran MiXCR on the 5' RACE reads; one entry per CDR3 protein. The sample lists over 70,000 distinct CDR3 sequences, roughly 15% occurring once. Before extraction, the whole blood was not fractionated, and total RNA was taken from it. This clonotype was seen more than once but under ten times. The antigen remains undetermined. Trimming cost V 3 bases and J 0 bases, with 6 bases left between them. This CDR3 is 15 amino acids long. Germline V gene data show CDR1 as SGHTA and CDR2 as FQGNSA. This TCR derives from a female donor in good health. The chain employs TRBV7-2 and TRBJ2-6; D perhaps matches TRBD2 (5 bases). The CDR3 nucleotides read TGTGCCAGCAGCTTCGGACTCTCTGGGGCCAACGTCCTGACTTTC. It encodes CASSFGLSGANVLTF.